Below, 17 T cell receptor beta chains from the same sample are listed, as sequenced in a study of T cell responses to AZD1222 COVID-19 vaccine. TCRdb's table, derived via immunoSEQ multiplex PCR, lists solely in-frame clones and lacks some. The sample contains around 100,000 clones, about 88% of which appear only once. The sequences come from peripheral blood, collected on day 0 of AZD1222 vaccination. The receptors were sampled from an adult in good health.

This clone was recorded once. The rearrangement joins TRBV5-1 to TRBJ1-3; 7 bases line up with TRBD1. CDR1 is SGHRS and CDR2 is YFSETQ in the germline V gene. The CDR3 has 17 residues. V lost 1 base and J lost 0; bases outside the gene matches: 7. CDR3 in amino acids: CASSLSDRDHSGNTIYF. The CDR3 nucleotides are TGCGCCAGCAGCTTGTCCGACAGGGACCACTCTGGAAACACCATATATTTT.

V usage is TRBV2 and J usage is TRBJ1-2; weak D call: TRBD1 (5 bases). The CDR3 is 13 residues long. Trimming shortened V by 4 bases and J by 8 bases, and 14 bases separated the two germline ends. Germline V gene lookup returns CDR1 SNHLY and CDR2 FYNNEI. CDR3 in amino acids: CASSVEGGGGYTF. CDR3 sequence (DNA): TGTGCCAGCAGTGTGGAGGGCGGGGGAGGCTACACCTTC.

This chain connects TRBV10-3 to TRBJ2-1, with 7 nucleotides matching TRBD1. Unmatched junction bases numbered 6, after V lost 6 bases and J lost 1 base. The CDR3 is made up of 15 amino acids. Per the germline V gene, CDR1 is ENHRY and CDR2 is SYGVKD. CDR3 sequence reads: CAIRRKDRSYNEQFF. The CDR3 nucleotides are TGTGCCATCAGGAGAAAGGACAGGTCCTACAATGAGCAGTTCTTC.

This clone has only a few counts. The V gene is TRBV3-1 (or the pseudogene TRBV3-2), the J gene TRBJ1-1, with a weak D call TRBD1 (5 bases). CDR1 and CDR2 (germline): LGHDT, YNNKEL (reference sequence). The CDR3 covers 14 residues. The V and J ends lost 1 base and 2 bases respectively, with 8 bases between them. The CDR3 protein is CASSQGQLNTEAFF. For the CDR3, the DNA is TGTGCCAGCAGCCAAGGACAGCTAAACACTGAAGCTTTCTTT.

The chain couples TRBV9 to TRBJ1-5; 9 bases line up with TRBD1. The V segment lost 3 bases and the J segment 3 bases; nucleotides outside the gene matches: 4. Looked up from germline, CDR1 is SGDLS and CDR2 is YYNGEE. This CDR3 is 15 amino acids long. The CDR3, as DNA: TGTGCCAGCAGCGCGGGACAGGGACCCAATCAGCCCCAGCATTTT. As protein: CASSAGQGPNQPQHF.

CDR3 region: CAWRKTGDLQPQHF. The CDR3 DNA is TGTGCCTGGAGGAAGACAGGGGACCTTCAGCCCCAGCATTTT. The chain employs TRBV30 and TRBJ1-5; 8 nucleotides agree with TRBD1. CDR3 length: 14 amino acids. The germline CDR1 and CDR2 sequences are GTSNPN and SVGIG (reference sequence). With V trimmed by 3 bases and J by 6 bases, 7 bases remained unmatched. The full variable domain, its missing parts supplied by reference TRBV30 and TRBJ1-5, is SQTIHQWPATLVQPVGSPLSLECTVEGTSNPNLYWYRQAAGRGLQLLFYSVGIGQISSEVPQNLSASRPQDRQFILSSKKLLLSDSGFYLCAWRKTGDLQPQHFGDGTRLSIL.

The chain carries TRBV9 and TRBJ1-1; TRBD1 agrees at 8 bases. With V trimmed by 4 bases and J by 0 bases, 8 bases remained unmatched. Germline loops: CDR1 SGDLS, CDR2 YYNGEE. The CDR3 consists of 16 residues. The CDR3 sequence is CASSPRTGIMNTEAFF. The DNA of the CDR3 is TGTGCCAGCAGCCCCCGGACAGGGATCATGAACACTGAAGCTTTCTTT.

This chain uses TRBV27 with TRBJ2-3; D remains unclear. The germline gives CDR1 MNHEY, CDR2 SMNVEV (reference sequence). The CDR3 contains 18 residues. The V gene lost 3 bases and the J gene lost 2 bases, with 21 bases spanning the gap. This CDR3 is CASSFSSRPILPTDTQYF. CDR3 in DNA: TGTGCCAGCAGTTTTTCCTCTAGGCCGATTTTGCCCACAGATACGCAGTATTTT.

The rearrangement uses TRBV6-5 and TRBJ1-2; D perhaps matches TRBD1 (6 bases). Germline V lookup: CDR1 MNHEY, CDR2 SVGAGI. Trimming removed 6 bases at V and 6 bases at J, with 14 bases between. The CDR3 sequence is 13 residues long. CDR3 nucleotides: TGTGCCAGCAGGATCCCGGACAGAGATGGCTACACCTTC. This encodes CASRIPDRDGYTF.

This clone showed up just once. The chain joins TRBV5-1 to TRBJ2-5; 11 bases are a match to TRBD1. CDR1 is SGHRS, CDR2 YFSETQ, per germline. The CDR3 sequence is 14 residues long. V lost 3 bases and J lost 5; bases outside the gene matches: 3. Here the CDR3 reads CASSSGQGAETQYF. CDR3 DNA sequence: TGCGCCAGCAGCTCAGGACAGGGGGCGGAGACCCAGTACTTC.

The chain links TRBV2 to TRBJ1-5; TRBD1 aligns across 7 bases. After removal of 6 bases from V and 1 base from J, the junction contained 9 bases not matched to a gene. Germline CDR1 and CDR2: SNHLY and FYNNEI. The CDR3 has 16 amino acids. Written as DNA, the CDR3 is TGTGCCAGCAGGGAGGGGGCCTCCCACAGCAATCAGCCCCAGCATTTT. Its protein is CASREGASHSNQPQHF.

This chain's CDR3 is CASLGPQPRNTEAFF. CDR3 nucleotides: TGTGCCAGCCTGGGTCCTCAGCCTCGAAACACTGAAGCTTTCTTT. The rearrangement uses TRBV6-5 and TRBJ1-1; D unresolved. The germline V gene has CDR1 MNHEY and CDR2 SVGAGI. V lost 8 bases, J lost 2 bases, and 18 bases lay in between. This CDR3 is 15 amino acids long.

V gene TRBV14 combines with J gene TRBJ2-7, with no clear D. The CDR3 spans 13 residues. The V end was cut by 2 bases, the J end by 4 bases, with 9 bases between. CDR1 SGHDN and CDR2 FVKESK come from the germline V gene. CDR3 protein: CASSQYIGYEQYF. In nucleotides, the CDR3 is TGTGCCAGCAGCCAATACATAGGGTACGAGCAGTACTTC.

The chain links TRBV6-4 to TRBJ2-1; TRBD2 matches at 7 bases. This CDR3 is built from 16 residues. The V gene's germline CDR1 is MRHNA and CDR2 SNTAGT. The V segment lost 0 bases and the J segment 1 base; nucleotides outside the gene matches: 3. The CDR3 here is CASSDSGGKSYNEQFF. For the CDR3, the DNA is TGTGCCAGCAGTGACTCGGGGGGGAAGTCCTACAATGAGCAGTTCTTC.

The V call is TRBV19, the J call TRBJ2-1; D is unclear. Trimming left V 6 bases short and J 0 bases short, with 12 bases between. In germline, CDR1 is LNHDA, CDR2 SQIVND (reference sequence). CDR3 length: 15 residues. CDR3 amino acids: CASRPLGYSYNEQFF. As DNA, the CDR3 is TGTGCCAGTAGGCCCTTAGGGTACTCCTACAATGAGCAGTTCTTC.

The chain couples TRBV2 to TRBJ1-3, with a weak D call TRBD1 (6 bases). The V end lost 5 bases, the J end lost 0 bases, and 11 bases lay between the germline ends. Germline CDR1 reads SNHLY; CDR2 reads FYNNEI. The CDR3 is made up of 15 amino acids. CDR3 region: CASSLQGHSGNTIYF. CDR3 in DNA: TGTGCCAGCAGTCTACAGGGCCACTCTGGAAACACCATATATTTT.

Here the CDR3 DNA reads TGTGCCAGCAGTTTGAGGGAATGGGGTAGAAATGAGCAGTTCTTC. Its protein is CASSLREWGRNEQFF. The chain has TRBV27 and TRBJ2-1, with D possibly TRBD2 on 5 matching bases. The CDR3 has 15 residues. V gave up 3 bases and J gave up 7 bases, with 16 bases separating them. The germline CDR1 and CDR2 sequences are MNHEY and SMNVEV (reference sequence).